The clone carrying this T cell receptor (beta chain) has just one count. Its cognate antigen is unknown. This entry is derived from a study of cytomegalovirus exposure and HLA in healthy donors. Study observations and caveats: A likely sequencing artifact accounted for one observed cluster of highly shared sequence variants.

The study ran its PCR with 60 Vbeta and 13 Jbeta primers. The method was immunoSEQ multiplex PCR; TCRdb's version includes in-frame clones alone and lacks a portion of them. The data contain around 200,000 clones, nearly 80% of them singletons. In germline, CDR1 is SGHNT, CDR2 YYREEE (reference sequence). CDR3 length: 17 amino acids. J gave up 0 bases and V 0 bases, and 2 bases lay outside the gene matches. The rearrangement links TRBV5-4 to TRBJ2-1; 11 bases match TRBD2. The receptor was derived from a male donor in good health and CMV-seronegative. Source material: PBMCs. This CDR3 is CASSLALAGASYNEQFF. CDR3 DNA sequence: TGTGCCAGCAGCTTGGCACTAGCGGGGGCCTCCTACAATGAGCAGTTCTTC.